This note documents a single TCR beta chain sequence. As yet, its antigen is unknown. Only in-frame clones appear in the TCRdb table, and some are missing; sequencing was by immunoSEQ multiplex PCR. Found here are roughly 170,000 clones, 84% of them singletons; the top ten hold 2.8%. The data belong to a study of cytomegalovirus exposure and HLA in healthy donors. Points from the study as a whole: TCR clusters originating in the first cohort tended to co-occur in the 110 or so validation repertoires, according to a later analysis. Cytomegalovirus association was listed for 164 TCR beta chains. Rare TCR sequences dominated, though some public TCRs recurred in many donors.

In germline, CDR1 is SNHLY, CDR2 FYNNEI. The CDR3 sequence is 11 residues long. V shed 10 bases and J 11 bases; nucleotides not matched to a gene: 9. The donors were in the 120-subject validation cohort, distinct from the roughly 600-subject first cohort. This sequence joins TRBV2 and TRBJ1-1; 8 bases agree with TRBD1. Sequenced material: PBMCs. This clonotype was sampled from a woman aged 18-29 years in good health and CMV-seropositive. CDR3 amino acids: CATSGQGGAFF. CDR3 nucleotides: TGTGCCACCTCAGGACAGGGAGGGGCTTTCTTT.